This T cell receptor (beta chain) was observed in a study of T cells in Graves' hyperthyroidism and ophthalmopathy. Points from the study as a whole: Before onset, ophthalmopathy was predicted by the model a median around 6 months earlier.

The CDR3 regions of TCR beta were amplified from RNA transcripts. First-round RT-PCR with HTBI primers amplified the TCR CDR3 region. A single record per CDR3 protein comes from TCRdb applying MiXCR to the multiplex PCR reads. The table lists about 500,000 distinct CDR3 sequences, 40% to 55% of them singletons. V was clipped by 2 bases and J by 7 bases; unmatched bases: 15. CDR3 length: 18 amino acids. Germline CDR1 and CDR2: MGHRA and YSYEKL. This clonotype came up many times. Its antigen is unidentified. The sequenced sample consisted of peripheral blood or thyroid tissue (not recorded which). The J gene is TRBJ1-5, the V gene TRBV4-1; 9 bases map to TRBD1. The TCR was taken from an adult woman with Graves' disease, either hyperthyroidism or ophthalmopathy (not recorded which). CDR3 protein: CASSQRWADRGMGQPQHF. The CDR3 bases are TGCGCCAGCAGCCAAAGATGGGCGGACAGGGGCATGGGACAGCCCCAGCATTTT.